This record covers a single T cell receptor (beta chain). Alongside a J-beta primer mix, a sample-barcoded 5' primer served in a second PCR lasting about 7 to 11 cycles. Each CDR3 protein gets one entry after TCRdb re-called the 5' RACE reads with MiXCR. The table includes over a million distinct CDR3 sequences, almost 60% detected once. This specimen belongs to a study of blood T cells in healthy people across ages. This TCR derives from a man aged 18 to 30 in good health. The sequencing input was blood.

The CDR3 sequence is CASSLRGKTYEQYF. The CDR3 coding sequence is TGTGCCAGCAGTTTAAGGGGTAAAACCTACGAGCAGTACTTC. The rearrangement links TRBV12-3 or TRBV12-4 to TRBJ2-7; D perhaps matches TRBD1 (5 bases). V lost 2 bases to trimming and J lost 2 bases, with 10 bases between them. The CDR3 is made up of 14 amino acids.